This T cell receptor beta chain stems from a study of tumor-infiltrating lymphocytes in primary liver carcinoma. About the research overall: The study included patients who were men and women aged 30 to 69 years. There were tumors of stage T1-T3 N0M0, each 4.2 to 10 cm across. Study findings and constraints: Blood fell significantly below tumors in its top-250-clone fraction (p = 0.039). In tumor-adjacent and tumor-blood pairs, overlap was lower than in tumor region pairs.

From approximately 450 ng total RNA, TCR beta cDNA was generated with a primer in the constant region. Sequencing libraries for TCR beta derived from three nested multiplex PCR rounds that used slightly modified ARM-PCR. Rounds one and two of PCR, each of 10 cycles, were primed with TRBV1-TRBV30 forward primers and a C-beta reverse primer. TCRdb reanalysed the multiplex PCR reads using MiXCR and keeps one entry per CDR3 protein. Of 37,000 or so distinct CDR3 sequences in the sample, around 75% were seen once. The CDR3 is 15 residues long. CDR1 is SGHTA and CDR2 is FQGNSA in the germline V gene. The germline V and J ends were trimmed by 0 bases and 2 bases, with 11 bases remaining between them. Of note for this clonotype: Its antigen is not known.

Scientists recovered RNA and DNA together from roughly 18-30 mg of unsorted bulk tissue. This receptor was identified in a man aged 35 to 55 with primary liver carcinoma and hepatitis B virus infection. This chain connects TRBV7-2 to TRBJ2-7; D unresolved. Input material: tumor-adjacent normal liver tissue. CDR3 DNA sequence: TGTGCCAGCAGCTTAGCCCCCAAACTTACCTACGAGCAGTACTTC. As protein: CASSLAPKLTYEQYF.